What follows are 32 T cell receptor beta chains derived from one specimen sequenced in a study of T cell changes during pregnancy in multiple sclerosis. Measured with immunoSEQ multiplex PCR; TCRdb has only the in-frame clones, and not every one. The table includes about 33,000 clones, approximately 91% detected once. The sequences come from CD4+ T cells from peripheral blood mononuclear cells, collected in the third trimester of pregnancy. Receptors originate from a female donor in good health, enrolled as a control in a pregnancy study.

This clone was found once. This rearrangement joins TRBV7-9 to TRBJ1-3; no firm D call. The CDR3 runs 15 residues. The germline CDR1 and CDR2 sequences are SEHNR and FQNEAQ (reference sequence). Between the trimmed V and J ends, which lost 5 bases and 0 bases, there was a span of 11 bases. The CDR3 region is CASSPKLRSGNTIYF. DNA of the CDR3: TGTGCCAGCAGCCCAAAACTGCGCTCTGGAAACACCATATATTTT.

J is TRBJ2-2 and V is TRBV7-2, with D possibly TRBD2 on 6 matching bases. Trimming pared 1 base from V and 6 bases from J, leaving 6 bases between. Germline-derived CDR1 and CDR2 are SGHTA and FQGNSA. The CDR3 runs 13 residues. In nucleotides, the CDR3 is TGTGCCAGCAGCTTAGGGGAGGCCGGGGAGCTGTTTTTT. Translation: CASSLGEAGELFF.

The V and J genes are TRBV5-1 and TRBJ1-1; D is perhaps TRBD1 (5 bases). The germline V gene encodes CDR1 SGHRS and CDR2 YFSETQ. The CDR3 contains 14 residues. V lost 7 bases, J lost 4 bases, and 17 bases lay in between. The CDR3 sequence is CASSIGASSTEAFF. The CDR3 DNA reads as TGCGCCAGCTCGATTGGGGCGTCGAGCACTGAAGCTTTCTTT.

The V and J genes are TRBV7-9 and TRBJ2-3; D might be TRBD2 (6 bases). V lost 1 base and J lost 2, with 13 bases in between. Germline V gives CDR1 SEHNR, CDR2 FQNEAQ (reference sequence). The CDR3 has 16 amino acids. The CDR3 nucleotides read TGTGCCAGCAGCTTAGGGTTGGGGGGAGTCACAGATACGCAGTATTTT. Protein: CASSLGLGGVTDTQYF.

The V and J genes are TRBV5-1 and TRBJ1-1; D is perhaps TRBD1 (5 bases). The CDR3 has 15 residues. Germline assignment: CDR1 SGHRS and CDR2 YFSETQ. V was trimmed by 2 bases and J by 1 base, leaving 12 bases between them. Here the CDR3 reads CASSFGGTENTEAFF. In DNA form, the CDR3 reads TGCGCCAGCAGCTTTGGGGGGACGGAGAACACTGAAGCTTTCTTT.

The V call is TRBV5-6, the J call TRBJ2-2, with D possibly matching TRBD2 (6 bases). This CDR3 has 15 residues. Trimming took off 1 base at V and 1 base at J, with 8 bases between the two ends. Germline assignment: CDR1 SGHDT and CDR2 YYEEEE. CDR3 in DNA: TGTGCCAGCAGCTTGTACGGGGGGAACACCGGGGAGCTGTTTTTT. This gives the protein CASSLYGGNTGELFF. The variable domain in full, completed from reference TRBV5-6 and TRBJ2-2, reads DAGVTQSPTHLIKTRGQQVTLRCSPKSGHDTVSWYQQALGQGPQFIFQYYEEEERQRGNFPDRFSGHQFPNYSSELNVNALLLGDSALYLCASSLYGGNTGELFFGEGSRLTVL.

The chain joins TRBV7-6 to TRBJ1-3; 7 nucleotides agree with TRBD1. The ends lost 5 bases at V and 4 bases at J; junction bases unmatched: 11. CDR1 and CDR2 from the germline V gene are SGHVS and FNYEAQ. The CDR3 sequence is 16 residues long. Here the CDR3 DNA reads TGTGCCAGCAGCCAACATTGGGACAGCCGAGGAAACACCATATATTTT. Translation: CASSQHWDSRGNTIYF.

The chain carries TRBV18 and TRBJ1-1; no firm D call. CDR3 length: 16 amino acids. The V gene lost 2 bases and the J gene lost 3 bases, with 16 bases spanning the gap. Germline-derived CDR1 and CDR2 are KGHSH and LQKENI. The CDR3 sequence is CASSPSWEGRHTEAFF. The CDR3 bases are TGTGCCAGCTCACCATCTTGGGAGGGCAGGCACACTGAAGCTTTCTTT. The full variable domain, its missing parts supplied by reference TRBV18 and TRBJ1-1, is NAGVMQNPRHLVRRRGQEARLRCSPMKGHSHVYWYRQLPEEGLKFMVYLQKENIIDESGMPKERFSAEFPKEGPSILRIQQVVRGDSAAYFCASSPSWEGRHTEAFFGQGTRLTVV.

This clone appeared once. V gene TRBV2 combines with J gene TRBJ2-1, with D unresolved. Trimming stripped 7 bases from V and 13 bases from J, with 14 bases between. CDR1 is SNHLY and CDR2 is FYNNEI in the germline V gene. This CDR3 has 11 residues. The DNA for the CDR3 is TGTGCCAGCACCTCCGGTGCCCCACAGTTCTTC. Amino acids: CASTSGAPQFF.

Only one count was recorded for this clone. The chain employs TRBV6-1 and TRBJ2-7; the D gene is possibly TRBD2 (5 bases). The CDR3 extends over 13 amino acids. V lost 8 bases to trimming and J lost 4 bases, with 15 bases between them. Per the germline V gene, CDR1 is MNHNS and CDR2 is SASEGT. CDR3 in amino acids: CASSYGDLYEQYF. In DNA, the CDR3 is TGTGCCAGCTCGTACGGGGATCTATACGAGCAGTACTTC.

The genes are TRBV6-1 and TRBJ2-7; maybe TRBD1 (5 bases). Per germline, CDR1 MNHNS and CDR2 SASEGT. CDR3 length: 12 amino acids. With 5 bases removed from V and 3 bases from J, the gap between germline ends came to 8 bases. The CDR3 protein is CASSKDSYEQYF. The CDR3 region has the DNA TGTGCCAGCAGTAAAGACAGCTACGAGCAGTACTTC.

The J gene is TRBJ2-7, the V gene TRBV7-2, with TRBD2 matching over 8 bases. Germline V gene data show CDR1 as SGHTA and CDR2 as FQGNSA. With 1 base clipped from V and 0 bases from J, the junction kept 8 bases outside the gene matches. The CDR3 contains 17 residues. In DNA, the CDR3 is TGTGCCAGCAGCTTAGGTAGCGGGGCCTTGAGCTCCTACGAGCAGTACTTC. Amino acid sequence: CASSLGSGALSSYEQYF.

This rearrangement joins TRBV7-2 to TRBJ1-2; 9 bases are shared with TRBD1. V lost 4 bases and J lost 2; bases outside the gene matches: 14. The CDR3 is 18 amino acids. Germline loops: CDR1 SGHTA, CDR2 FQGNSA. This CDR3 reads CASSYLPGQGLGNYGYTF. The CDR3 nucleotides read TGTGCCAGCAGCTATCTCCCGGGACAGGGTTTGGGGAACTATGGCTACACCTTC.

The V call is TRBV28, the J call TRBJ1-6; tentatively, D is TRBD1 (6 bases). Germline CDR1 MDHEN, CDR2 SYDVKM. The CDR3 runs to 14 residues. Trimming took off 2 bases at V and 9 bases at J, with 11 bases between the two ends. CDR3 residues: CASSLAGVGSPLHF. DNA for the CDR3: TGTGCCAGCAGTTTAGCAGGGGTTGGTTCACCCCTCCACTTT.

The gene calls are TRBV5-1 and TRBJ2-1; 7 nucleotides agree with TRBD1. The CDR3 has 12 residues. V gave up 2 bases and J gave up 7 bases; unmatched junction bases: 0. Germline-derived CDR1 and CDR2 are SGHRS and YFSETQ. The CDR3 DNA reads as TGCGCCAGCAGCTTACAGGGGAATGAGCAGTTCTTC. Protein: CASSLQGNEQFF.

The chain recombines TRBV27 with TRBJ2-7; 9 bases agree with TRBD1. Germline trimming cut 1 base from V and 5 bases from J; bases unmatched to any gene: 9. Germline loops: CDR1 MNHEY, CDR2 SMNVEV (reference sequence). The CDR3 totals 16 residues. CDR3 nucleotide sequence: TGTGCCAGCAGTTTATGGGGGGGACAGGGAAAAAACGAGCAGTACTTC. It encodes CASSLWGGQGKNEQYF.

CDR3 loop: CASSQPLQVAYTEAFF. The DNA for the CDR3 is TGCGCCAGCAGCCAACCCCTACAGGTGGCCTACACTGAAGCTTTCTTT. The chain joins TRBV4-1 to TRBJ1-1; D possibly corresponds to TRBD1 (5 bases). V was trimmed by 2 bases and J by 3 bases, leaving 16 bases between them. The CDR3 consists of 16 residues. Germline assignment: CDR1 MGHRA and CDR2 YSYEKL.

This chain connects TRBV28 to TRBJ2-7; perhaps TRBD2 as D (5 bases). The CDR3 length is 14 residues. Trimming left V 5 bases short and J 3 bases short, with 14 bases between. Germline V gives CDR1 MDHEN, CDR2 SYDVKM. The CDR3 DNA is TGTGCCAGCAGTGCCCCGGACTTCCTCTACGAGCAGTACTTC. It codes for CASSAPDFLYEQYF.

This clone was seen just once. The V gene is TRBV6-5, the J gene TRBJ1-2; tentatively, D is TRBD1 (6 bases). Trimming removed 6 bases at V and 6 bases at J, with 14 bases between. The CDR3 covers 13 residues. CDR1 and CDR2 (germline): MNHEY, SVGAGI. The CDR3 nucleotides are TGTGCCAGCAGAGTACGGGCAGGGGATGGCTACACCTTC. Protein product: CASRVRAGDGYTF.

The rearrangement joins TRBV7-8 to TRBJ2-1; the match to TRBD2 covers 9 bases. The CDR3 consists of 16 residues. Germline V gives CDR1 SGHVS, CDR2 FQNEAQ. Unmatched junction bases numbered 8, after V lost 5 bases and J lost 3 bases. CDR3: CASSGIAGVVYNEQFF. DNA of the CDR3: TGTGCCAGCAGCGGAATAGCGGGGGTTGTCTACAATGAGCAGTTCTTC.

The V call is TRBV19, the J call TRBJ1-4; 7 bases fit TRBD1. CDR1 is LNHDA and CDR2 is SQIVND in the germline V gene (reference sequence). The CDR3 loop spans 16 amino acids. With V trimmed by 6 bases and J by 0 bases, 7 bases remained unmatched. CDR3 nucleotide sequence: TGTGCCAGTAGAAGTGGGGGGACAGCAACTAATGAAAAACTGTTTTTT. Protein sequence: CASRSGGTATNEKLFF.

The chain couples TRBV5-1 to TRBJ1-3; possibly TRBD1 for D (5 bases). V lost 4 bases and J 0 bases, leaving 11 bases between the germline ends. The CDR3 contains 15 residues. CDR1 is SGHRS, CDR2 YFSETQ, per germline. The CDR3, as DNA: TGCGCCAGCAGCGGGGAGGGGTCCTCTGGAAACACCATATATTTT. This codes for CASSGEGSSGNTIYF.

J is TRBJ2-1 and V is TRBV5-4; 10 positions agree with TRBD1. Germline loops: CDR1 SGHNT, CDR2 YYREEE (reference sequence). The CDR3 contains 17 residues. The junction had 4 bases not matched to a gene; V was cut back by 1 base and J by 0 bases. The CDR3, as DNA: TGTGCCAGCAGCTTGCCGGGACAGGGGACCTCCTACAATGAGCAGTTCTTC. It translates to CASSLPGQGTSYNEQFF.

The chain uses TRBV18 and TRBJ2-3; 7 positions agree with TRBD1. CDR1 and CDR2 (germline): KGHSH, LQKENI. This CDR3 spans 14 amino acids. With V trimmed by 2 bases and J by 6 bases, 5 bases remained unmatched. In DNA, the CDR3 is TGTGCCAGCTCACCAAGACAGGGTCGGGATACGCAGTATTTT. Protein product: CASSPRQGRDTQYF.

V is TRBV18 and J is TRBJ2-7; 11 bases align to TRBD1. The CDR3 runs 15 residues. Trimming took 4 bases from V and 5 from J; bases not matched to a gene: 7. Per germline, CDR1 KGHSH and CDR2 LQKENI. The CDR3 loop is CASSRGTGGSDEQYF. The CDR3 nucleotides read TGTGCCAGCTCACGAGGGACAGGGGGATCGGACGAGCAGTACTTC.

This sequence joins TRBV28 and TRBJ2-7; D is perhaps TRBD1 (6 bases). The V gene's germline CDR1 is MDHEN and CDR2 SYDVKM. V was trimmed by 3 bases and J by 5 bases, leaving 11 bases between them. The CDR3 is 13 amino acids. The CDR3 DNA sequence: TGTGCCAGCAGTTTGACAGGTCGGCACGAGCAGTACTTC. Protein: CASSLTGRHEQYF.

The CDR3, as DNA: TGCAGCGTTCCCTCAGACAGGAGTAACTACGAGCAGTACTTC. Its protein is CSVPSDRSNYEQYF. The V call is TRBV29-1, the J call TRBJ2-7, with D maybe TRBD1 (6 bases). Germline lookup yields CDR1 SQVTM and CDR2 ANQGSEA. This CDR3 comprises 14 residues. Trimming took 5 bases from V and 3 from J, leaving 17 bases between them.

This clone has only a few counts. The chain carries TRBV28 and TRBJ1-5; D not resolved. Germline V CDR1 and CDR2: MDHEN, SYDVKM. The V and J ends lost 1 base and 4 bases respectively, with 11 bases between them. The CDR3 totals 15 residues. CDR3 bases: TGTGCCAGCAGTTTATTCCGGGGAGGGAATCAGCCCCAGCATTTT. Protein: CASSLFRGGNQPQHF.

The chain couples TRBV28 to TRBJ1-2, with D perhaps TRBD1 (6 bases). The germline V gene has CDR1 MDHEN and CDR2 SYDVKM. The ends were cut back, 5 bases at V and 0 bases at J, with 10 bases in the middle. The CDR3 runs 14 residues. The CDR3 loop reads CASSETGANYGYTF. The CDR3 nucleotides read TGTGCCAGCAGTGAGACAGGCGCTAACTATGGCTACACCTTC.

The V and J genes are TRBV10-2 and TRBJ1-3; D remains unclear. The germline V gene encodes CDR1 WSHSY and CDR2 SAAADI. Between the trimmed V and J ends, which lost 7 bases and 3 bases, there was a span of 16 bases. The CDR3 runs to 15 residues. CDR3 DNA: TGCGCCAGCAAAACGAGCTATGTCGGTGGAAACACCATATATTTT. Protein: CASKTSYVGGNTIYF.

The chain links TRBV5-6 to TRBJ2-2; D perhaps matches TRBD1 (5 bases). With 4 bases removed from V and 7 bases from J, the gap between germline ends came to 17 bases. The CDR3 is 15 residues long. CDR1 is SGHDT, CDR2 YYEEEE, per germline. CDR3 sequence: CASSRTGFRDGELFF. The CDR3 nucleotides are TGTGCCAGCAGCCGTACAGGATTTAGGGACGGGGAGCTGTTTTTT.

V and J are TRBV10-3 and TRBJ2-7; 9 bases line up with TRBD1. CDR1 is ENHRY, CDR2 SYGVKD, per germline. The CDR3 has 14 amino acids. J was trimmed by 7 bases and V by 9 bases; bases with no gene match: 13. The CDR3 nucleotides are TGTGCCATGTCCCCGGGACAGGGCGGCGGGGAGCAGTACTTC. Protein product: CAMSPGQGGGEQYF.